These 13 T cell receptor beta chains were all obtained from the same sample, sequenced in a study of preoperative IRX-2 immunotherapy in early breast cancer. The treatment is: preoperative locoregional IRX-2 cytokine immunotherapy. Sequencing used immunoSEQ multiplex PCR; TCRdb keeps in-frame clones, though not all of them. The sample yields 30,000 to 45,000 clones, around four fifths seen once. This material consisted of lymph node tissue, taken after IRX-2 immunotherapy. The receptors were sampled from a human donor with breast cancer.

V is TRBV7-1 and J is TRBJ2-2; D gene uncertain. TRBV7-1 qualifies as an ORF whose function is uncertain. Trimming cost V 4 bases and J 4 bases, with 10 bases left between them. The CDR3 is 14 amino acids. The CDR3 here is CASSFVGITGELFF. CDR3 DNA: TGTGCCAGCAGCTTTGTGGGGATCACCGGGGAGCTGTTTTTT.

This clone came up a few times. The rearrangement links TRBV6-8 to TRBJ1-2; the match to TRBD1 covers 8 bases. CDR1 MNHGY and CDR2 SAAAGT come from the germline V gene. J was trimmed by 4 bases and V by 3 bases; bases with no gene match: 4. This CDR3 spans 14 amino acids. This CDR3 is CASSYNRGIYGYTF. The CDR3 region has the DNA TGTGCCAGCAGTTATAACAGGGGGATCTATGGCTACACCTTC.

The chain uses TRBV29-1 and TRBJ2-2, with D uncertain. Germline V gene lookup returns CDR1 SQVTM and CDR2 ANQGSEA. The CDR3 totals 13 residues. V was trimmed by 2 bases and J by 2 bases, leaving 6 bases between them. The CDR3 DNA reads as TGCAGCGTTGAAAGGGTTAACACCGGGGAGCTGTTTTTT. Its translation: CSVERVNTGELFF.

In regard to this clone: At one boundary the junction diverges from the germline segment, which might be a read error. This chain links TRBV11-3 with TRBJ1-1; D unresolved. CDR3 size: 15 residues. In germline, CDR1 is SGHNT, CDR2 YENEEA. The chain's CDR3 is CASSSSGRMNTEAFF. Written as DNA, the CDR3 is TGTGCTAGCAGCTCCAGCGGGCGCATGAACACTGAAGCTTTCTTT. Drawing the rest from reference TRBV11-3 and TRBJ1-1, the complete variable domain is EAGVVQSPRYKIIEKKQPVAFWCNPISGHNTLYWYLQNLGQGPELLIRYENEEAVDDSQLPKDRFSAERLKGVDSTLKIQPAELGDSAVYLCASSSSGRMNTEAFFGQGTRLTVV.

About this clone: Germline and junction disagree at one end, which may indicate a read error. This rearrangement joins TRBV7-6 to TRBJ2-2, with D perhaps matching TRBD1 or TRBD2 (5 bases each). The length of the CDR3 is 17 residues. Per germline, CDR1 SGHVS and CDR2 FNYEAQ. The CDR3 DNA is TGTGCTAGCAGCCTTAGAGGGGCAGAAGGGAACACCGGGGAGCTGTTTTTT. This codes for CASSLRGAEGNTGELFF.

This sequence joins TRBV5-1 and TRBJ2-2, with D possibly being TRBD1 (5 bases). V was shortened by 0 bases and J by 4 bases, with 10 bases between the two germline ends. Germline CDR1 reads SGHRS; CDR2 reads YFSETQ. The CDR3 consists of 15 residues. The CDR3 reads CASSLGQGSTGELFF. The CDR3 region has the DNA TGCGCCAGCAGCTTGGGGCAGGGAAGCACCGGGGAGCTGTTTTTT.

The CDR3 DNA is TGTGCCAGCAGCTCTCAGGGGACCTACAATGAGCAGTTCTTC. Protein product: CASSSQGTYNEQFF. The V call is TRBV11-3, the J call TRBJ2-1; D is perhaps TRBD1 (6 bases). The germline CDR1 and CDR2 sequences are SGHNT and YENEEA. CDR3 length: 14 amino acids. The V and J ends lost 4 bases and 2 bases respectively, with 9 bases between them.

This clone has just a few counts. The chain couples TRBV6-8 to TRBJ1-2; D gene unclear. The CDR3 consists of 14 residues. Germline V gene lookup returns CDR1 MNHGY and CDR2 SAAAGT. Trimming shortened V by 5 bases and J by 4 bases, and 14 bases separated the two germline ends. The DNA of the CDR3 is TGTGCCAGCAGTCCCTCCGTCGGAGTCTATGGCTACACCTTC. Protein: CASSPSVGVYGYTF.

This clone was recorded only once. V is TRBV14 and J is TRBJ1-6; D is undetermined. The CDR3 length is 13 residues. V was cut by 2 bases and J by 7 bases, with 6 bases left in between. Germline-derived CDR1 and CDR2 are SGHDN and FVKESK. As DNA, the CDR3 is TGTGCCAGCAGCCAAACAAAGAATTCACCCCTCCACTTT. Residues: CASSQTKNSPLHF.

This chain uses TRBV18 with TRBJ2-7; perhaps D is TRBD1 or TRBD2 (5 bases each). The V and J ends lost 2 bases and 3 bases respectively, with 5 bases between them. In germline, CDR1 is KGHSH, CDR2 LQKENI. This CDR3 is 12 amino acids long. This CDR3 reads CASSPGGYEQYF. CDR3 bases: TGTGCCAGCTCACCAGGGGGCTACGAGCAGTACTTC. The whole variable domain, filled in from reference TRBV18 and TRBJ2-7, reads NAGVMQNPRHLVRRRGQEARLRCSPMKGHSHVYWYRQLPEEGLKFMVYLQKENIIDESGMPKERFSAEFPKEGPSILRIQQVVRGDSAAYFCASSPGGYEQYFGPGTRLTVT.

The chain uses TRBV6-8 and TRBJ1-2, with D possibly matching TRBD1 (6 bases). V was trimmed by 6 bases and J by 7 bases, leaving 12 bases between them. The germline V gene has CDR1 MNHGY and CDR2 SAAAGT. The CDR3 is 12 amino acids. CDR3 residues: CASSSGVGGYTF. The CDR3 DNA reads as TGTGCCAGCAGCTCAGGGGTCGGTGGCTACACCTTC.

The chain recombines TRBV18 with TRBJ1-2; 7 nucleotides match TRBD1. V trimming: 3 bases; J trimming: 3 bases; junction bases outside the gene matches: 4. Looked up from germline, CDR1 is KGHSH and CDR2 is LQKENI. The CDR3 loop spans 14 amino acids. The CDR3 DNA reads as TGTGCCAGCTCACCTTACAGGGGCGACTATGGCTACACCTTC. Translation: CASSPYRGDYGYTF.

The rearrangement links TRBV19 to TRBJ1-5; the match to TRBD1 covers 12 bases. The CDR3 length is 14 residues. V shed 8 bases, J shed 3 bases, and the junction held 2 bases outside the gene matches. Germline-derived CDR1 and CDR2 are LNHDA and SQIVND (reference sequence). The CDR3 loop is CASGTGGFNQPQHF. The CDR3 DNA follows: TGTGCCAGTGGGACAGGGGGCTTCAATCAGCCCCAGCATTTT.